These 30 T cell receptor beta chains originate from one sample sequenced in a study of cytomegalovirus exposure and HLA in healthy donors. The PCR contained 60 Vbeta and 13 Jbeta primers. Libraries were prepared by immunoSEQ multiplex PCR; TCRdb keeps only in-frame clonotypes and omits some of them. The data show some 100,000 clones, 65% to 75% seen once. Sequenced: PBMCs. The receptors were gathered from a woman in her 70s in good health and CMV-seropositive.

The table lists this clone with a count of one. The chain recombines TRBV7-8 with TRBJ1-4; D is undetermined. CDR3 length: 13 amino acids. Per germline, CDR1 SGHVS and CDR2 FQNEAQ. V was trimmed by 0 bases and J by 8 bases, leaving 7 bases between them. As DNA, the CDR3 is TGTGCCAGCAGCTTAGCAAGGCGGGAAAAACTGTTTTTT. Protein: CASSLARREKLFF.

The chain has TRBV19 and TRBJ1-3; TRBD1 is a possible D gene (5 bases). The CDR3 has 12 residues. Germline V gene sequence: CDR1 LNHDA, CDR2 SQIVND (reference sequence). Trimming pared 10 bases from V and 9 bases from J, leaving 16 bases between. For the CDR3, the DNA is TGTGCCAATACGGGGGGACGAGGCACCATATATTTT. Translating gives CANTGGRGTIYF.

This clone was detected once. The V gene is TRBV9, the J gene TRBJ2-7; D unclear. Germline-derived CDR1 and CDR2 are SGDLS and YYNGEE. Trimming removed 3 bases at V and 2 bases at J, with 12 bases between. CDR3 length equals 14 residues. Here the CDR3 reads CASSGDQVTYEQYF. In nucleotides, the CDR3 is TGTGCCAGCAGCGGCGACCAGGTAACCTACGAGCAGTACTTC.

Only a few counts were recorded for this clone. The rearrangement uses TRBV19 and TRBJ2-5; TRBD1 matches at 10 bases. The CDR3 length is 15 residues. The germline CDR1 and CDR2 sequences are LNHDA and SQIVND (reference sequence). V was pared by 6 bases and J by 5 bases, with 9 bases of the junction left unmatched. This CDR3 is CASSTPGQGKETQYF. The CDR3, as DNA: TGTGCCAGTAGCACCCCGGGACAGGGGAAGGAGACCCAGTACTTC.

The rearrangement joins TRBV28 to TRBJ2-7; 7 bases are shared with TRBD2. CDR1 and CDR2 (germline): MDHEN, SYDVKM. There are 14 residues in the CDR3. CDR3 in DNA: TGTGCAGCCGACGGTGGCGGGAGCTCCTACGAGCAGTACTTC. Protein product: CAADGGGSSYEQYF.

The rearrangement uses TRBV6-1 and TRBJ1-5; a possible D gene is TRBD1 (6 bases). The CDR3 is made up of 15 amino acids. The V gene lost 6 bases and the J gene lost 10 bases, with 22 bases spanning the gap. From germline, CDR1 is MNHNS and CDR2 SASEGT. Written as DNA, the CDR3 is TGTGCCAGCAGAGCCCCCACAGGGTCGGGTAGACCCCAGCATTTT. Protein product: CASRAPTGSGRPQHF.

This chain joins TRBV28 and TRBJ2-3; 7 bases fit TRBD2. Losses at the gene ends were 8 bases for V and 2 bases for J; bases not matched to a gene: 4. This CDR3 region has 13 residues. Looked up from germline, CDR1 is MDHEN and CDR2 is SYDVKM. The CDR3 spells CASHGTNTDTQYF. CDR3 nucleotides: TGTGCCAGCCACGGGACTAACACAGATACGCAGTATTTT. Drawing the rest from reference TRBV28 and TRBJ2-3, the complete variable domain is DVKVTQSSRYLVKRTGEKVFLECVQDMDHENMFWYRQDPGLGLRLIYFSYDVKMKEKGDIPEGYSVSREKKERFSLILESASTNQTSMYLCASHGTNTDTQYFGPGTRLTVL.

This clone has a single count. The CDR3 sequence is CASSQEDRANYGYTF. CDR3 DNA: TGTGCCAGCAGCCAAGAGGACAGGGCAAACTATGGCTACACCTTC. This sequence joins TRBV14 and TRBJ1-2, with 8 bases identical to TRBD1. Losses at the gene ends were 0 bases for V and 2 bases for J; bases not matched to a gene: 2. The CDR3 totals 15 residues. Germline V CDR1 and CDR2: SGHDN, FVKESK.

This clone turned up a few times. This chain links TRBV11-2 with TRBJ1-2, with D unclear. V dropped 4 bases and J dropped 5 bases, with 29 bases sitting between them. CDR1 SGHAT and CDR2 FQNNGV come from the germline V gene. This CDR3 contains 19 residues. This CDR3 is CASSSRPPGFRHQIYGYTF. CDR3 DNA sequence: TGTGCCAGCAGCTCTCGCCCTCCCGGTTTCAGACATCAGATATATGGCTACACCTTC.

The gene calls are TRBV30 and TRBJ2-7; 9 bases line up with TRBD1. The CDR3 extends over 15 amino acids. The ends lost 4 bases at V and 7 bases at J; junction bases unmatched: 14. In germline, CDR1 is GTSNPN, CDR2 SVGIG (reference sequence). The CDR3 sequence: CAWKGPGQGSGEQYF. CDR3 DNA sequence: TGTGCCTGGAAGGGGCCGGGACAGGGTTCGGGTGAGCAGTACTTC.

DNA for the CDR3: TGTGCCAGCAGCTTGATGTTGGTGGCTAGCGGGCGTAACAATGAGCAGTTCTTC. Translation: CASSLMLVASGRNNEQFF. The chain combines TRBV5-8 with TRBJ2-1; the match to TRBD2 covers 8 bases. The CDR3 has 18 residues. Losses at the gene ends were 1 base for V and 5 bases for J; bases not matched to a gene: 14. Per the germline V gene, CDR1 is SGHTS and CDR2 is YDEGEE. Variable domain in full (rest from reference TRBV5-8 and TRBJ2-1): EAGVTQSPTHLIKTRGQQATLRCSPISGHTSVYWYQQALGLGLQFLLWYDEGEERNRGNFPPRFSGRQFPNYSSELNVNALELEDSALYLCASSLMLVASGRNNEQFFGPGTRLTVL.

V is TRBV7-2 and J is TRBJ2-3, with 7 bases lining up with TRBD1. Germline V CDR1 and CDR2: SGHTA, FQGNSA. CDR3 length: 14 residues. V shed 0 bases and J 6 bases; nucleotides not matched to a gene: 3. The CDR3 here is CASSLATGSDTQYF. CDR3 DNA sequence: TGTGCCAGCAGCTTAGCGACAGGGTCGGATACGCAGTATTTT.

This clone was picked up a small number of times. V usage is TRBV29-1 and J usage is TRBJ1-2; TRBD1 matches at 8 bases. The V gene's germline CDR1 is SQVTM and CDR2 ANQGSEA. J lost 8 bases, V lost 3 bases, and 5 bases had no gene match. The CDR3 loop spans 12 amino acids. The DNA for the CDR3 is TGCAGCGTTGAGTCGGCAGGGGGCGGCTACACCTTC. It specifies CSVESAGGGYTF. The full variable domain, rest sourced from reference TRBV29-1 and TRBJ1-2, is SAVISQKPSRDICQRGTSLTIQCQVDSQVTMMFWYRQQPGQSLTLIATANQGSEATYESGFVIDKFPISRPNLTFSTLTVSNMSPEDSSIYLCSVESAGGGYTFGSGTRLTVV.

The CDR3 region has the DNA TGTGCCAGCAGTGAAGCTGGGCGGGAGGGCCGCTACGAGCAGTACTTC. The encoded protein is CASSEAGREGRYEQYF. The V call is TRBV6-1, the J call TRBJ2-7, with TRBD2 matching 9 bases. The V gene's germline CDR1 is MNHNS and CDR2 SASEGT. The CDR3 has 16 residues. J lost 3 bases, V lost 0 bases, and 6 bases had no gene match.

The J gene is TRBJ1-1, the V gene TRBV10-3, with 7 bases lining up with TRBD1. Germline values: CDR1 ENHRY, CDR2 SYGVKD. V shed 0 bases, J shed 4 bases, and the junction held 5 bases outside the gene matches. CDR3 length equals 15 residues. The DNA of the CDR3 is TGTGCCATCAGTGAGTCGGTAGGGGGCAGCACTGAAGCTTTCTTT. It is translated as CAISESVGGSTEAFF.

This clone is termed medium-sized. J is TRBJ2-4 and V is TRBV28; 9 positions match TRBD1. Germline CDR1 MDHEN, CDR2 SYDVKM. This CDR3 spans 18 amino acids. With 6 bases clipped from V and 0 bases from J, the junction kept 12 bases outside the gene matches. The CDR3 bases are TGTGCCAGCAGACGCACGTGGGACAGGGCTCCAGCCAAAAACATTCAGTACTTC. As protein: CASRRTWDRAPAKNIQYF.

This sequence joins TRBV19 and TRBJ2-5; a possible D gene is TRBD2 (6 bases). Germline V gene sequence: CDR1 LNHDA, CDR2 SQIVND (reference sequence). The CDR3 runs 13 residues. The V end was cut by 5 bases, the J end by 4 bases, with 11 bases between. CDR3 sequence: CASSSSGAETQYF. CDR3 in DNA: TGTGCCAGTAGTTCGTCGGGAGCAGAGACCCAGTACTTC. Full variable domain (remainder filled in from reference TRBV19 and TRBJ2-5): DGGITQSPKYLFRKEGQNVTLSCEQNLNHDAMYWYRQDPGQGLRLIYYSQIVNDFQKGDIAEGYSVSREKKESFPLTVTSAQKNPTAFYLCASSSSGAETQYFGPGTRLLVL.

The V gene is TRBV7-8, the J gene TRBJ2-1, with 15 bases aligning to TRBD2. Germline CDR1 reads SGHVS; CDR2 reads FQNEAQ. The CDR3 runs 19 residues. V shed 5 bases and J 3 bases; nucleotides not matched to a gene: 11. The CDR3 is CASSPTGLAGGGVYNEQFF. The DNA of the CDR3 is TGTGCCAGCAGCCCCACGGGACTAGCGGGGGGCGGGGTCTACAATGAGCAGTTCTTC. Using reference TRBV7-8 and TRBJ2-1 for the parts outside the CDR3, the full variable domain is GAGVSQSPRYKVAKRGQDVALRCDPISGHVSLFWYQQALGQGPEFLTYFQNEAQLDKSGLPSDRFFAERPEGSVSTLKIQRTQQEDSAVYLCASSPTGLAGGGVYNEQFFGPGTRLTVL.

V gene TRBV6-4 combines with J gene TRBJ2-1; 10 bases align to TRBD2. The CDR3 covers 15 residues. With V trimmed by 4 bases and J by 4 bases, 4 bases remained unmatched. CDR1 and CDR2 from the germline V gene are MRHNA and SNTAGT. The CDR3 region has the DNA TGTGCCAGCAGTGCCACTAGCGGGGAATACAATGAGCAGTTCTTC. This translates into CASSATSGEYNEQFF.

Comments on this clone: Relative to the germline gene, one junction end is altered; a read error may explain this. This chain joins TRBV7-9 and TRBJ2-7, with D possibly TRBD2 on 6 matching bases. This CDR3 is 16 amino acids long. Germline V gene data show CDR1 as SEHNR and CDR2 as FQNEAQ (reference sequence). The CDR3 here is CASSTLAAGTSYGQYF. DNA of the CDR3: TGTGCCAGCAGCACATTAGCTGCGGGAACCTCCTACGGGCAGTACTTC. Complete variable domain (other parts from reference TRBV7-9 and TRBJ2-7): DTGVSQNPRHKITKRGQNVTFRCDPISEHNRLYWYRQTLGQGPEFLTYFQNEAQLEKSRLLSDRFSAERPKGSFSTLEIQRTEQGDSAMYLCASSTLAAGTSYGQYFGPGTRLTVT.

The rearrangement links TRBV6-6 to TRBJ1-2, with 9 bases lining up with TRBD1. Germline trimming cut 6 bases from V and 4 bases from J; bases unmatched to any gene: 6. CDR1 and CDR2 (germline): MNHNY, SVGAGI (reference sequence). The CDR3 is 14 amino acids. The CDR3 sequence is CASSPGTGTYGYTF. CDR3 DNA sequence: TGTGCCAGCAGCCCTGGGACAGGGACCTATGGCTACACCTTC.

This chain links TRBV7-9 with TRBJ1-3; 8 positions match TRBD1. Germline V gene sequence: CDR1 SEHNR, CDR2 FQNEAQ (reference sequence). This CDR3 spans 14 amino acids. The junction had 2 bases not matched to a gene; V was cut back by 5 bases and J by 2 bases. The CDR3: CASSVTGAGNTIYF. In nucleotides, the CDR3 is TGTGCCAGCAGCGTGACAGGGGCTGGAAACACCATATATTTT.

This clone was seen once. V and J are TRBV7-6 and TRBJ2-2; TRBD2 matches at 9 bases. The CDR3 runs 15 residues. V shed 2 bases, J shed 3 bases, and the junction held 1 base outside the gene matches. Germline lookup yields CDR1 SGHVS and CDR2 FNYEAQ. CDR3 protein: CASSLTSGYTGELFF. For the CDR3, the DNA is TGTGCCAGCAGCTTAACTAGCGGGTACACCGGGGAGCTGTTTTTT. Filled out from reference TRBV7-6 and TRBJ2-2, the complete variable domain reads GAGVSQSPRYKVTKRGQDVALRCDPISGHVSLYWYRQALGQGPEFLTYFNYEAQQDKSGLPNDRFSAERPEGSISTLTIQRTEQRDSAMYRCASSLTSGYTGELFFGEGSRLTVL.

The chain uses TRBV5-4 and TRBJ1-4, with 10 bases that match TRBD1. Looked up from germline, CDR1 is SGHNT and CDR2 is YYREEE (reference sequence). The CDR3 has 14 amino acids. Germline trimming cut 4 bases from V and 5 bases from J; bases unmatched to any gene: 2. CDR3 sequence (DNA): TGTGCCAGCAGCCGGACAGGGGGAAATGAAAAACTGTTTTTT. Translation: CASSRTGGNEKLFF.

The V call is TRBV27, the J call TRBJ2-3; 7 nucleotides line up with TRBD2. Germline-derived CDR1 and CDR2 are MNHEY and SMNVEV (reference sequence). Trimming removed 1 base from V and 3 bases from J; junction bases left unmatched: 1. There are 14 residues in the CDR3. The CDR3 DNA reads TGTGCCAGCAGTTTATGGGGGGGGACAGATACGCAGTATTTT. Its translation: CASSLWGGTDTQYF.

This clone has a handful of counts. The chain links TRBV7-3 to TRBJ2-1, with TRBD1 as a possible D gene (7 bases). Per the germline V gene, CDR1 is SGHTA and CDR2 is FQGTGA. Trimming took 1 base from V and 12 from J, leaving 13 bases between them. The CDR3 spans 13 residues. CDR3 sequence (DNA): TGTGCCAGCAGCTTAAGGAGGGGGCAAGGGCAGTTCTTC. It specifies CASSLRRGQGQFF.

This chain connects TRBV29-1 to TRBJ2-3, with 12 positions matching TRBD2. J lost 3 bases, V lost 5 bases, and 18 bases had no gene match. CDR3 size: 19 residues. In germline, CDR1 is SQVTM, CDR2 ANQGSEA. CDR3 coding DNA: TGCAGCGTTACCTCCAGGGTTTGGCCTAGCGGGAGGGGGACAGATACGCAGTATTTT. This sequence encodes CSVTSRVWPSGRGTDTQYF.

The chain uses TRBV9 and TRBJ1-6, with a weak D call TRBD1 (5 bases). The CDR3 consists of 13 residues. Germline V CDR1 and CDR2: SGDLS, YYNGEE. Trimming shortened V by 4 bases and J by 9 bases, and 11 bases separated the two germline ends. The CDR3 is CASSLDSPSPLHF. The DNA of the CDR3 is TGTGCCAGCAGCCTCGACAGTCCTTCACCCCTCCACTTT.

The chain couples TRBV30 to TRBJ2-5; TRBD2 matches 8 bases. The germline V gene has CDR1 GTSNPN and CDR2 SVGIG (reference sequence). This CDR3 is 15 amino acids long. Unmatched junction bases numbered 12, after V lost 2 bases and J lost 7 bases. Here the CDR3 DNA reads TGTGCCTGGAGTTCGGGAGGGCCGAACGGGGGGACCCAGTACTTC. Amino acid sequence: CAWSSGGPNGGTQYF. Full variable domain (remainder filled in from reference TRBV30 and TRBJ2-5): SQTIHQWPATLVQPVGSPLSLECTVEGTSNPNLYWYRQAAGRGLQLLFYSVGIGQISSEVPQNLSASRPQDRQFILSSKKLLLSDSGFYLCAWSSGGPNGGTQYFGPGTRLLVL.

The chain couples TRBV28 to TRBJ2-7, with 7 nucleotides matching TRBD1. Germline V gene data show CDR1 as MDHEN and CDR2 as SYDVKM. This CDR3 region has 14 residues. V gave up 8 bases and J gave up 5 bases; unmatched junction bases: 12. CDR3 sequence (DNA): TGTGCCAGCGAACCGACAGGGATGATCCACGAGCAGTACTTC. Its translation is CASEPTGMIHEQYF.